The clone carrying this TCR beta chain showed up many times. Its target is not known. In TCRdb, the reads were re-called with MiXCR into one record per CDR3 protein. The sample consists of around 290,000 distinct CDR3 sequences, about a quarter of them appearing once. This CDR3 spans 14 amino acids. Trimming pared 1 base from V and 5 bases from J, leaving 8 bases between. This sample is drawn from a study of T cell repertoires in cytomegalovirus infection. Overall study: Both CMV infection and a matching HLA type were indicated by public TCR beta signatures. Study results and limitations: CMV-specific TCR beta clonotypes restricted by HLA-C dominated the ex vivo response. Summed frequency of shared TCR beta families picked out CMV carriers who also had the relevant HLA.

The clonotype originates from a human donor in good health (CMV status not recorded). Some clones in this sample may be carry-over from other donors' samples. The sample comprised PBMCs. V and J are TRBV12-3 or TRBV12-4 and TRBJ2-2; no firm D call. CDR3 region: CASSLGQMTGELFF. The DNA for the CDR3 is TGTGCCAGCAGTTTAGGTCAGATGACCGGGGAGCTGTTTTTT.